Given below is one T cell receptor beta chain in context. Under the authors' procedure: It was from CDR3 differences across clinicopathological groups that a distant-metastasis classifier for papillary thyroid cancer was built. Using MiXCR, TCRdb reanalyzed the PCR reads. The V and J calls shown here were made by TCRdb, not taken from the authors' results. The sample includes over 10,000 clones, approximately 35% of them seen just once. These data are taken from a study of metastatic and nonmetastatic thyroid tumors. Trimming removed 3 bases from V and 5 bases from J, with 10 bases in between. CDR3 length: 14 amino acids. Germline V gene sequence: CDR1 SEHNR, CDR2 FQNEAQ (reference sequence). Not a single patient had been given any form of treatment at any point before undergoing thyroid surgery.

This clonotype was sampled from a female donor with papillary thyroid cancer or a benign thyroid nodule (not recorded which). Some clones in this sample may be carry-over from other donors' samples. The material sequenced was tumor tissue. This chain joins TRBV7-9 and TRBJ2-2; D uncertain. DNA for the CDR3: TGTGCCAGCAGCTTTGCATCGGCGACCGGGGAGCTGTTTTTT. This gives the protein CASSFASATGELFF.